This T cell receptor beta chain was sequenced in a study of blood T cell repertoires in COVID-19. The data were produced by immunoSEQ multiplex PCR, yet TCRdb's version contains in-frame clones alone and is incomplete. The repertoire has over 400,000 clones, around nine tenths of them found once; the top ten carry 7.8%. After removal of 3 bases from V and 3 bases from J, the junction contained 10 bases not matched to a gene. Germline CDR1 LGHNA, CDR2 YNFKEQ. This CDR3 region has 16 residues. The sequenced material came from peripheral blood. The chain employs TRBV4-2 and TRBJ1-2, with 7 bases aligning to TRBD1. The origin of this receptor is a woman aged 50 to 60 with COVID-19, enrolled during active disease. The CDR3 DNA sequence: TGTGCCAGCAGCCAGGAGCCCCGGGACAGATACTATGGCTACACCTTC. This translates into CASSQEPRDRYYGYTF.